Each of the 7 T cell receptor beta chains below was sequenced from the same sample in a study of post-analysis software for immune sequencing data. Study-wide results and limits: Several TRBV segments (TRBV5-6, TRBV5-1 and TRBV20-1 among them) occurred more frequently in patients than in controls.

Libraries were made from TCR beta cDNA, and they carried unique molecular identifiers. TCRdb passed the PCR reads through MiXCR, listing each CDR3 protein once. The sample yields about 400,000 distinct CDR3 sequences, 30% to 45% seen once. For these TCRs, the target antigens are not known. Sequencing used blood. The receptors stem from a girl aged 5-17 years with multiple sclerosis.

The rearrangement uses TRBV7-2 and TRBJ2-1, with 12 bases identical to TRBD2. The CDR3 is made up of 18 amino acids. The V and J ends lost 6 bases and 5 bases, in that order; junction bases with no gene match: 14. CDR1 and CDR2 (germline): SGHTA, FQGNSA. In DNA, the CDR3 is TGTGCCAGCAGTTCCCTGACTCCGCTAGCGGGGGGGGACAATGAGCAGTTCTTC. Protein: CASSSLTPLAGGDNEQFF. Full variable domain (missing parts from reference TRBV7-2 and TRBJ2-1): GAGVSQSPSNKVTEKGKDVELRCDPISGHTALYWYRQSLGQGLEFLIYFQGNSAPDKSGLPSDRFSAERTGGSVSTLTIQRTQQEDSAVYLCASSSLTPLAGGDNEQFFGPGTRLTVL.

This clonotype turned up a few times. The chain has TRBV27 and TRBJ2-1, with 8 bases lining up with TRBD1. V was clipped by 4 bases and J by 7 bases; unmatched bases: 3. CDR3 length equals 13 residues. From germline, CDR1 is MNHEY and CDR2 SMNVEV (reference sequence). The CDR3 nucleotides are TGTGCCAGCAGTTACGGACAGGGAAATGAGCAGTTCTTC. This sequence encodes CASSYGQGNEQFF.

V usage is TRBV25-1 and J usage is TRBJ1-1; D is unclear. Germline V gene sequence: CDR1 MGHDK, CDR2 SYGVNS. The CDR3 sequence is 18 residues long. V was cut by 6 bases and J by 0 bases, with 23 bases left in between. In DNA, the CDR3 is TGTGCCAGCAGGAATCGCGGCGGCGGCCTAGGATTGAACACTGAAGCTTTCTTT. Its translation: CASRNRGGGLGLNTEAFF.

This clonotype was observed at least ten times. The CDR3 protein is CASSDGSSTDTQYF. CDR3 bases: TGCGCCAGCAGTGATGGATCTAGCACAGATACGCAGTATTTT. The chain carries TRBV10-1 and TRBJ2-3; D is uncertain. The V gene lost 3 bases and the J gene lost 0 bases, with 7 bases spanning the gap. This CDR3 region has 14 residues. CDR1 is WNHNN and CDR2 is SYGVQD in the germline V gene (reference sequence).

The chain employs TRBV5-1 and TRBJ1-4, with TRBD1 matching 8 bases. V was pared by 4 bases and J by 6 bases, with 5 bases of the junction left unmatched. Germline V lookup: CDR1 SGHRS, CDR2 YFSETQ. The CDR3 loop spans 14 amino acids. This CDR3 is CASSPGQGYEKLFF. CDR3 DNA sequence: TGCGCCAGCAGCCCTGGACAGGGTTATGAAAAACTGTTTTTT. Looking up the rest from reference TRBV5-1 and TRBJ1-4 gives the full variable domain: KAGVTQTPRYLIKTRGQQVTLSCSPISGHRSVSWYQQTPGQGLQFLFEYFSETQRNKGNFPGRFSGRQFSNSRSEMNVSTLELGDSALYLCASSPGQGYEKLFFGSGTQLSVL.

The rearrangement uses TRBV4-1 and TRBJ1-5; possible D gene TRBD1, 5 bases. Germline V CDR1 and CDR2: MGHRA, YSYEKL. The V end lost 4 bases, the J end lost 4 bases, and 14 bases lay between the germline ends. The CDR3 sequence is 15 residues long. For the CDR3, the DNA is TGCGCCAGCAGCCTGGACACTTTTCTTAATCAGCCCCAGCATTTT. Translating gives CASSLDTFLNQPQHF.

In nucleotides, the CDR3 is TGTGCCAGCAGCCCGCGACAGGGGGCATCCTATAATTCACCCCTCCACTTT. Residues: CASSPRQGASYNSPLHF. The genes are TRBV7-9 and TRBJ1-6, with 10 bases matching TRBD1. After removal of 5 bases from V and 1 base from J, the junction contained 5 bases not matched to a gene. The V gene's germline CDR1 is SEHNR and CDR2 FQNEAQ (reference sequence). This CDR3 region has 17 residues.